This T cell receptor beta chain derives from a study of shared clonotypes between healthy human individuals. CDR1 and CDR2 from the germline V gene are GTSNPN and SVGIG (reference sequence). V was cut by 3 bases and J by 2 bases, with 8 bases left in between. CDR3 size: 12 residues. Produced via immunoSEQ multiplex PCR; TCRdb's table is partial and in-frame only. The sample yields around 2.5 million clones, 90% to 95% seen once. J is TRBJ2-7 and V is TRBV30, with D unresolved. Material for sequencing was naive CD4+ T cells from PBMCs. Subset given: CD45RA+ positively selected. This TCR was sampled from a young man in good health. Some clones in this sample may be carry-over from other donors' samples. CDR3 loop: CAWSGVTYEQYF. The DNA of the CDR3 is TGTGCCTGGAGCGGCGTAACCTACGAGCAGTACTTC.